The 11 T cell receptor beta chains given below trace back to one sample, sequenced in a study of CD8+CD57+ T cells in acquired aplastic anemia. Profiling that covered TCR beta VDJ and CDR3 relied on genomic DNA as its template. One entry per CDR3 protein results from TCRdb running MiXCR on the reads. The sample comprises around 200,000 distinct CDR3 sequences, 48% of which are singletons, and about 8.8% rests with the top ten. Patients who underwent sequencing had shown CD8+CD57+ cell expansion by flow cytometry. The sample was sorted CD4+, CD8+, or CD8+CD57+ T cells (not recorded which) from PBMCs. These TCRs come from a human donor with aplastic anemia.

This clonotype was detected only once. The chain links TRBV19 to TRBJ2-3; unclear D gene. Germline values: CDR1 LNHDA, CDR2 SQIVND (reference sequence). This CDR3 has 14 amino acids. Trimming cost V 7 bases and J 2 bases, with 13 bases left between them. The CDR3 loop is CASNLGRHTDTQYF. CDR3 in DNA: TGTGCCAGTAATCTGGGCAGACACACAGATACGCAGTATTTT.

The chain carries TRBV7-9 and TRBJ2-1; D might be TRBD2 (5 bases). The CDR3 length is 13 residues. Germline V gene lookup returns CDR1 SEHNR and CDR2 FQNEAQ (reference sequence). V lost 2 bases, J lost 6 bases, and 8 bases lay in between. This chain's CDR3 is CASSLFSVNEQFF. CDR3 DNA sequence: TGTGCCAGCAGCTTATTTAGCGTCAATGAGCAGTTCTTC.

CDR3 coding DNA: TGTGCCAGCAGTGCCCCCGGGACAGGGTCGTCACCCCTCCACTTT. Translated, it gives CASSAPGTGSSPLHF. The rearrangement uses TRBV25-1 and TRBJ1-6; 9 positions match TRBD1. V gave up 4 bases and J gave up 10 bases; unmatched junction bases: 8. The germline gives CDR1 MGHDK, CDR2 SYGVNS. CDR3 length: 15 residues. The entire variable domain, with the rest obtained from reference TRBV25-1 and TRBJ1-6, is as follows: EADIYQTPRYLVIGTGKKITLECSQTMGHDKMYWYQQDPGMELHLIHYSYGVNSTEKGDLSSESTVSRIRTEHFPLTLESARPSHTSQYLCASSAPGTGSSPLHFGNGTRLTVT.

V is TRBV5-6 and J is TRBJ2-2; D gene unclear. Trimming stripped 2 bases from V and 5 bases from J, with 4 bases between. CDR1 and CDR2 from the germline V gene are SGHDT and YYEEEE. This CDR3 contains 12 residues. The CDR3 DNA follows: TGTGCCAGCAGCTTTCTGACCGGGGAGCTGTTTTTT. It translates to CASSFLTGELFF.

A single count supports this clonotype. The conserved phenylalanine or tryptophan is not found at the CDR3 terminus, so this likely reflects a read error. The V gene is TRBV30, the J gene TRBJ1-2; weak D call: TRBD1 (6 bases). This CDR3 has 12 residues. The germline V gene encodes CDR1 GTSNPN and CDR2 SVGIG (reference sequence). The ends were cut back, 5 bases at V and 4 bases at J, with 11 bases in the middle. Here the CDR3 DNA reads TGTGCCTGGGCCGACAGGCTCTATGGCTACACCTCC. Translation: CAWADRLYGYTS.

Of note for this clonotype: A single base separates this from a much larger clone, so it may be a read error. This chain joins TRBV7-3 and TRBJ2-3; tentative D call: TRBD1 (5 bases). CDR1 and CDR2 (germline): SGHTA, FQGTGA. The CDR3 consists of 14 residues. The CDR3 here is CASSLNPYTGTQYF. The CDR3 coding sequence is TGTGCCAGCAGCTTAAACCCCTACACAGGTACGCAGTATTTT.

This clonotype was picked up many times. The J gene is TRBJ2-7, the V gene TRBV6-4; D is unresolved. Per germline, CDR1 MRHNA and CDR2 SNTAGT. Trimming left V 0 bases short and J 6 bases short, with 12 bases between. This CDR3 has 14 residues. The CDR3: CASSDSWYEAEQYF. The CDR3 region has the DNA TGTGCCAGCAGTGACTCATGGTATGAGGCCGAGCAGTACTTC.

This clonotype occurred many times. The chain carries TRBV24-1 and TRBJ2-5, with D unresolved. V was cut by 4 bases and J by 5 bases, with 13 bases left in between. The CDR3 runs 14 residues. Germline-derived CDR1 and CDR2 are KGHDR and SFDVKD. The DNA of the CDR3 is TGTGCCACCAGTGACCCTGACACTCGGGAGACCCAGTACTTC. It is translated as CATSDPDTRETQYF.

In its sample, this clonotype was seen many times. J is TRBJ2-5 and V is TRBV29-1, with 7 bases identical to TRBD1. The CDR3 runs 13 residues. The V and J ends lost 2 bases and 5 bases, in that order; junction bases with no gene match: 5. Germline CDR1 is SQVTM and CDR2 is ANQGSEA. The CDR3 coding sequence is TGCAGCGTTGAAAGACAGGGAACTGAGACCCAGTACTTC. Amino acid sequence: CSVERQGTETQYF.

As concerns this clonotype: Being one base from a much bigger clone, this may be a read error. The chain employs TRBV9 and TRBJ2-1, with D possibly being TRBD1 (6 bases). V was cut by 7 bases and J by 1 base, with 12 bases left in between. This CDR3 comprises 14 residues. CDR1 and CDR2 from the germline V gene are SGDLS and YYNGEE. DNA of the CDR3: TGTGCCAGCGGCTCCAGGGGTTCCTACAATGAGCAGTTCTTC. Translation gives CASGSRGSYNEQFF.

The genes are TRBV5-6 and TRBJ2-7; D gene ambiguous. CDR1 is SGHDT and CDR2 is YYEEEE in the germline V gene. Trimming took off 0 bases at V and 3 bases at J, with 22 bases between the two ends. The CDR3 length is 18 residues. CDR3 bases: TGTGCCAGCAGCTTGGATCGGTCGCGCAGGTCTATCTACTACGAGCAGTACTTC. Translation gives CASSLDRSRRSIYYEQYF.